The subject of this entry is one T cell receptor (beta chain). The clone's antigen remains unknown. CDR1 MDHEN and CDR2 SYDVKM are derived from the germline V gene. The CDR3 covers 16 residues, taking in both the cysteine and the phenylalanine. CDR3 DNA only is kept here, 48 bases in frame from base 1. V and J lose 2 bases and 0 bases, and a span of 11 bases separates them. The method behind the library was the immunoSEQ multiplex PCR assay. A mixture of 60 forward primers for TCR Vbeta segments and 13 reverse primers for TCR Jbeta segments was used in the multiplex PCR. Amplification of the CDR3 region of rearranged TCR beta genes was performed with a multiplex PCR assay on genomic DNA. On the Illumina HiSeq System, the amplified TCR beta libraries were sequenced as 87-base-pair reads. The authors processed their data as follows. Across the 500 to 700 repertoires, a later analysis counted approximately 75 million unique TCR beta chains, approximately 12 million of which were shared by at least two donors. Raw reads were error-corrected and collapsed into unique sequences by a nearest-neighbor algorithm in which closely related sequences were merged to remove PCR and sequencing errors. To assign V, D and J gene segments, CDR3 sequences were aligned to IMGT reference sequences. For a sequence to be retained, a match of at least six nucleotides to both a V gene segment and a J gene segment was required. A rearrangement counted as productive if the CDR3 had no stop codons and remained in frame with V and J, and every other rearrangement counted as non-productive. CDR3 was defined according to IMGT convention as the region running from the second conserved V-encoded cysteine to the conserved J-encoded phenylalanine. The earlier analysis of roughly 590 of the donors excluded any sequence lacking an unambiguous match to a single V gene segment. An earlier analysis of 500 to 600 of the donors classified V segments as functional when productive rearrangements were above 56.7% and as segregating when the standard deviation between donors was above 5%. A statistical classification framework was built for diagnosing cytomegalovirus status from the catalog of TCR beta chain sequences. A later analysis assigned V and J genes by comparing TCR nucleotide sequences with IMGT/GENE-DB human TR gene sequences. Using the TCRdist pipeline, a later analysis assigned CDR3 sequences along with most-parsimonious VDJ recombination scenarios. In a later analysis, each TCR beta chain was defined by its CDR3 amino acid sequence together with its V-gene family, and reads lacking a unique V-gene family were excluded. A later analysis removed 500 to 650 highly shared, low-generation-probability nucleotide sequences to deal with suspected cross-contamination and a sequencing artifact. For each public chain, a later analysis derived a clonal expansion index from normalized ranks of inferred template counts within each repertoire. Generation probabilities in a later analysis came from a VDJ recombination model fitted to out-of-frame rearrangements, and those results were checked against IGoR. In a later analysis, hypergeometric tests were used to score TCR-TCR, TCR-HLA and TCR-CMV co-occurrence, with a repertoire-size bias correction applied to TCR pairs. False discovery rates were estimated in a later analysis by permuting HLA or CMV assignments 20 times. In a later analysis, co-occurring TCRs were grouped using DBSCAN, and TCRdist sequence similarity was added for clustering within HLA-allele-positive subsets. Repertoires with fewer than 30,000 or more than 120,000 public chains, plus five repertoires with anomalous nucleotide sharing, were excluded from co-occurrence clustering. TCRdb took this table from immuneACCESS and kept in-frame rearrangements with V and J called. Such tables lack part of the clones; where checked against another copy, unresolved V genes explain under half of the gap, and the rest is unexplained. V, J and clone size derive from that table, while D and trimming were established from the DNA sequence. This sample's table contains roughly 35,000 clones. The top ten clonotypes cover approximately 2% of the sample.

This entry belongs to a study of cytomegalovirus exposure and HLA in healthy donors (dated by TCRdb to about 2017). Some background on the complete study: In an earlier analysis of roughly 590 of the donors, approximately 260 Gb of sequence data and 120 million or so unique TCR beta sequences from 180 million or so T cells were reported. To predict cytomegalovirus infection status, the study brought together high-throughput TCR immunosequencing, statistical association of individual TCRs with disease status, and machine learning. Alongside the repertoire data, information on donor age, sex, ethnicity and CMV serostatus was compiled. An early release covering 500 to 750 HLA-typed donors comprised about 300 gigabases of sequencing data and tens of millions of unique TCR sequences. The study was designed to test whether signatures of past pathogen exposure could be identified by cataloging public T cell receptors. A later genetic analysis used genome-wide SNP genotypes for 398 of the 666 donors, treating that subset as a discovery cohort. In the later analysis, no new phenotypic data were used to find candidate immune exposures; instead, reliance was placed on TCR beta sequences and their occurrence across donors. The study used immunosequencing to profile the T cell repertoires of 670 or so subjects and linked those repertoires to cytomegalovirus serostatus. To decide whether each TCR beta V gene segment behaved as functional or pseudogenic, an earlier analysis of some 570 of the donors relied on high-throughput TCR beta sequencing. Class I and class II HLA loci were covered by the typing at four-digit resolution. All discovery cohort repertoires had been generated using a single sequencing platform. In a later analysis, previously published TCR beta repertoires from more than 500 donors were re-analyzed and high-resolution HLA genotyping was added so that TCR occurrence patterns could be studied. The number of donors typed differed by locus, with about 629-630 for A, B, C, DRB1 and DQB1, around 500 for DQA1, 600 to 610 for DPA1, and around 460 for DPB1. Because of strong linkage in the cohort, roughly five DR-DQ haplotypes were treated as single units for association and clustering. Along with the approximately 600-subject first cohort, a separate validation cohort of over 90 different subjects was used. Of the approximately 400 genotyped donors, roughly 76% were placed in the genetic ancestry cluster associated with self-reported Caucasian donors. Among 350 to 400 genotyped donors of the cohort, an average of around 240,000 unique TCR beta nucleotide sequences were sequenced per donor, roughly a sixth of them non-productive.

Overall results and qualifications from the work: A total of 150 to 200 TCR beta chains were listed by the study as associated with cytomegalovirus. A later analysis reported that several top co-occurrence clusters appeared linked to parvovirus B19, influenza, CMV and Epstein-Barr virus. In vitro tests confirmed that a few of the cytomegalovirus-associated TCR beta chains recognize cytomegalovirus antigens. A cluster of highly shared sequence variants was judged likely to represent a technical artifact of the sequencing pipeline. A further reported finding was that TCR beta sequences accurately predicted the HLA-A and HLA-B alleles for most subjects in the first cohort. In a later analysis, TCR association rates were found to vary across HLA loci, with the most associated TCRs seen for DRB1 alleles and the fewest for HLA-C alleles. When HLA alleles, especially DR and DQ, strongly co-occurred, TCR associations were difficult to assign to individual alleles. The cohort was sequenced for TCR beta chains only, and without alpha or paired-chain data the features that could be detected were limited. In both the original and validation cohorts, the classifier was reported to diagnose cytomegalovirus status with high specificity and sensitivity. In an earlier analysis of some 500 of the donors, most TCR beta V segments appeared in productive rearrangements about 87% or about 30% of the time, broadly matching IMGT annotations. According to the authors, the approach could potentially be generalized to other disease states and immunological phenotypes. Specific HLA alleles were associated with more than 15,000 TCR beta sequences at a false discovery rate of 0.05 in a later analysis. V-gene and J-gene trimming of TCR beta chains was associated with a missense DCLRE1C variant in a later genetic analysis, and the association was replicated in an independent cohort. For the cohort, immune exposure information was limited to CMV serostatus. Compared with equally common non-associated chains, HLA-associated TCR beta chains in a later analysis were more clonally expanded and had lower generation probabilities. HLA typing was unavailable for some donors at each locus, so association tests used only the typed subset. Because counts were too low, seventeen rarely observed V segments, including chromosome 9 orphons, were excluded from the earlier analysis of about 500 of the donors. Because the 87-base-pair reads could not distinguish some IMGT-functional V segments, including TRBV6-2 and TRBV6-3, those segments were excluded. According to a later genetic analysis, donors in an Asian-associated ancestry cluster had fewer N-insertions in productive TCRs than the approximately 630-donor mean. Most TCR sequences were observed very rarely across donors, whereas some public TCRs were present in many individuals. Most CMV-associated TCR beta chains appeared to be HLA-restricted in a later analysis, and the HLA associations seemed to be driven largely by CMV exposure. Correlated functional status among segregating V segments might reflect linkage disequilibrium, but an unknown experimental factor could not be ruled out. Sequencing depth was assumed to be roughly uniform across donors in the presence/absence analyses, though that assumption may not hold.

The cohort comprised 666 healthy bone marrow donors. At the time of sampling, all cohort members were nominally healthy, though unrecorded immune exposures were likely present. The donor tested CMV seropositive and was one of the 289 seropositive cohort members. Each donor provided a peripheral blood sample, and peripheral blood mononuclear cells were used for TCR beta sequencing. Genomic DNA extraction from the blood cell samples was performed with the Qiagen DNeasy Blood Extraction Kit. This sequence was found in a woman aged 40-49 years in good health and CMV-seropositive. Here the chain combines TRBV28 and TRBJ1-3, with TRBD1 tentatively as D gene (6 bases match). Sequenced material: PBMCs. For the CDR3, the sequence is CASSLTDSVSGNTIYF. The DNA sequence is as follows: TGTGCCAGCAGTTTAACGGACAGTGTCTCTGGAAACACCATATATTTT.